Sequencing of this TCR beta chain was carried out in a study of blood T cell repertoires in COVID-19 (dated by TCRdb to between 2020 and 2021). For context, the study as a whole: Collaborator samples came from the United States, Italy and Spain and covered acute and convalescent phases of COVID-19. Where HLA class I and class II types were available, the types were taken from metadata supplied by the sample provider, not from assay-based typing. The samples were drawn from the first 160 participants of the ongoing ImmuneRACE study and from 1,254 subjects provided by 6 global collaborators. The repertoires were released in a freely available public database meant as a resource for research on the immune response to SARS-CoV-2. Deeply sampled blood TCRbeta repertoires from subjects exposed to, actively infected with, or recovered from COVID-19 were included in the dataset. The material from the prospective study consisted of cDNA or gDNA derived from T cells, B-cell-depleted T cells, or PBMCs. Nearly every sample came with metadata listing a de-identified subject ID, COVID-19 status, age in years and sex.

Results and caveats for the whole study, not just this receptor: The amount of clinical and demographic metadata varied by source and participant and was provided uncurated.

The collaborating institutions used their own protocols to collect whole blood in K2EDTA tubes. For TCRbeta analysis, collaborator samples were shipped as frozen whole blood, as isolated PBMCs, or as DNA extracted from either sample type. Based on the germline V gene, the CDR1 and CDR2 sequences are SGHAT and FQNNGV. The CDR3, from cysteine to phenylalanine, totals 14 residues. The DNA shown is the 42-base CDR3, in frame from base 1. At the junction V is shortened by 5 bases and J by 2 bases, with 13 bases in between. The immunoSEQ Assay, a bias-controlled multiplex PCR, was used to amplify TCRbeta CDR3 regions from genomic DNA. As for the original processing: The number of nucleated cells in each sample was estimated by amplification of reference gene primers within the assay. Sequence reads were collapsed and filtered to measure the absolute abundance of every unique TCRbeta CDR3 rearrangement. Productive Simpson clonality was computed per sample as the square root of Simpson's diversity index over productive rearrangements. The table comes from immuneACCESS by way of TCRdb, which keeps in-frame sequences with V and J called. Part of the clones is missing from these tables; in studies checked, under half for an unresolved V gene and the rest for unknown reasons. The V and J calls and clone size were taken over from that table, and D and trimming were inferred from the DNA. The sample table holds 150,000 to 200,000 clones, of which about 86% were seen once. The ten largest clonotypes hold roughly 10% of the sample.

As regards this clone: What this receptor recognizes is not known. It has no much larger one-base neighbor in the sample; base qualities were not kept.

Input material: peripheral blood. This clonotype originated in a man in his 70s with active or convalescent COVID-19. The rearranged chain carries TRBV11-2 and TRBJ2-7; TRBD2 might be the D gene, on 5 matching bases. The CDR3 region has the sequence CASSARASAYEQYF. In nucleotide form, the sequence is TGTGCCAGCAGCGCGCGGGCCAGTGCCTACGAGCAGTACTTC.